This is a list of T cell receptor beta chains from one sample in a study of cytomegalovirus exposure and HLA in healthy donors. Method: immunoSEQ multiplex PCR; TCRdb's copy keeps in-frame clones and lacks some. This sample has some 200,000 clones, with 79% found just once. The sequenced sample was PBMCs. The receptor source for this set is a girl under 18 in good health and CMV-seropositive. Each CDR3 is given with its conserved first and last residue. D genes are given only for firm matches.

NA	14	TRBV6-1	CASSEAPANYGYTF
NA	14	TRBV19	CASSIAFSGNTIYF
TRBD1	14	TRBV5-3	CARSKGQGGTEAFF
NA	14	TRBV5-4	CASSATGIQETQYF
NA	13	TRBV4-3	CASSQGRGQEQFF
NA	14	TRBV7-2	CASSSPGGANVLTF
NA	13	TRBV9	CASSVDGTDGYTF
TRBD2	14	TRBV25-1	CASSQERGAYEQYF
NA	17	TRBV4-1	CASSQGPGRGHDQPQHF
TRBD1	16	TRBV7-2	CASSLGLSDRGKEAFF
TRBD2	15	TRBV7-2	CASSLSRDYKYEQYF
TRBD2	19	TRBV11-2	CASSLEASVRGGPPGTQYF
NA	15	TRBV7-6	CASSQLGLGGQPQHF
NA	11	TRBV2	CASTKNTEAFF
NA	15	TRBV5-4	CASSLERGGGETQYF
NA	12	TRBV30	CAWTSGNYEQYF
TRBD1	15	TRBV27	CASTLRGQGPYEQYF
NA	17	TRBV5-1	CASSPNLLTGRGETQYF
TRBD1	14	TRBV27	CASSLSPEGAEQYF
NA	17	TRBV5-4	CASSLTGGSGENYEQYF
NA	16	TRBV19	CASSYDTSLAKNIQYF
TRBD1	14	TRBV7-2	CASSLTRGLETQYF
NA	13	TRBV19	CASSIGAGYEQYF
TRBD2	14	TRBV7-2	CASSLPGGSYEQYF
NA	16	TRBV4-2	CASSQEAGNMNTEAFF
NA	16	TRBV5-6	CASSNPGGVSTDTQYF
TRBD2	14	TRBV7-8	CATQPPRDYETQYF
TRBD1	15	TRBV27	CASSSSTGGREPQHF
TRBD1	15	TRBV30	CAWSVLRGTVAGYTF
NA	18	TRBV19	CASTLRVWGQGRRQPQHF
NA	14	TRBV30	CAWCAGTSNYGYTF
TRBD2	19	TRBV27	CASSLLAGGLKLRVYEQYF